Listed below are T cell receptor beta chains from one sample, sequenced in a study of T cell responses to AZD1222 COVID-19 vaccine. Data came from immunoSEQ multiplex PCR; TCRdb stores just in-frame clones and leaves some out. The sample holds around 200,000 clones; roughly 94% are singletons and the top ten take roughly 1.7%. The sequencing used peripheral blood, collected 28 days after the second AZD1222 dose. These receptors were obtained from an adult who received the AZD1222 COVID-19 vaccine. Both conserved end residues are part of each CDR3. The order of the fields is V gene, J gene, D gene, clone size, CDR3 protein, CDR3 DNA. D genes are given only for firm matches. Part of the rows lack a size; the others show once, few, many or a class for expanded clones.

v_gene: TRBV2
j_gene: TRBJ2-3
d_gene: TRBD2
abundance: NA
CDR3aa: CASRESRTSGYTDTQYF
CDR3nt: TGTGCCAGCAGAGAGAGTCGGACTAGCGGGTACACAGATACGCAGTATTTT

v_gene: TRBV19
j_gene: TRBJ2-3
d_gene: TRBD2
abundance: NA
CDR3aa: CASSARGLADSTDTQYF
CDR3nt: TGTGCCAGTAGTGCCCGGGGACTAGCAGATAGCACAGATACGCAGTATTTT

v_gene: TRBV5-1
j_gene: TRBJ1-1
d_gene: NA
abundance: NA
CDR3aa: CASSLPPSDIDTEAFF
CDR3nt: TGCGCCAGCAGCTTGCCCCCTTCGGACATCGACACTGAAGCTTTCTTT

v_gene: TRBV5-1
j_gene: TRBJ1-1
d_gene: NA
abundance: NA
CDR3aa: CASSPGPGAREGAEAFF
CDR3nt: TGCGCCAGCAGCCCGGGACCTGGTGCCAGGGAAGGGGCTGAAGCTTTCTTT

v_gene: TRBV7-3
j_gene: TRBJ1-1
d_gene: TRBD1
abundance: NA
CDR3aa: CASSVQGAGEAFF
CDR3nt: TGTGCCAGCAGCGTACAGGGGGCAGGTGAAGCTTTCTTT

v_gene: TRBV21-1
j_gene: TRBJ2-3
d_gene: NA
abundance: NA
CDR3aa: CARGLKTSGGAPLRTDTQYF
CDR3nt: TGTGCCAGGGGCCTTAAGACTAGCGGGGGGGCCCCCCTACGCACAGATACGCAGTATTTT

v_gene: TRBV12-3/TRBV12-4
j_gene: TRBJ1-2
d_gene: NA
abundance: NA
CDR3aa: CASSLQIYGYTF
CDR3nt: TGTGCCAGCAGTTTGCAGATCTATGGCTACACCTTC

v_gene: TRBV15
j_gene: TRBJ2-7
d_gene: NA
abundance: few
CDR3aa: CATSRDIGDQFSYEQYF
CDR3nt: TGTGCCACCAGCAGAGACATAGGGGACCAATTCTCCTACGAGCAGTACTTC

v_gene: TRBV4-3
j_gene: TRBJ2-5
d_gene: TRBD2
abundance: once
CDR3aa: CASSQDLGGGRVETQYF
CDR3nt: TGCGCCAGCAGCCAAGATCTCGGCGGGGGGAGGGTAGAGACCCAGTACTTC

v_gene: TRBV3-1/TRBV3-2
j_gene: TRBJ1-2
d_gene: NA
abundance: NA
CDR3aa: CASSQPGRETGGYTF
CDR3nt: TGTGCCAGCAGTCAACCGGGACGGGAAACGGGTGGCTACACCTTC